The 19 T cell receptor beta chains below all came from one sample that was sequenced in a study of blood T cell repertoires in COVID-19. The table came from immunoSEQ multiplex PCR; TCRdb's copy has only in-frame clones and leaves some out. The repertoire includes about 59,000 clones, around 86% of them detected once, and about 26% sits in the top ten. Sequencing used peripheral blood. These TCRs come from a woman of 80 years or more with active or convalescent COVID-19.

The chain recombines TRBV7-2 with TRBJ1-5; no clear D. The germline gives CDR1 SGHTA, CDR2 FQGNSA. This CDR3 has 17 amino acids. Trimming shortened V by 4 bases and J by 0 bases, and 16 bases separated the two germline ends. CDR3 sequence: CASSSRSGADSNQPQHF. The CDR3 DNA is TGTGCCAGCAGCTCCCGGAGTGGCGCGGATAGCAATCAGCCCCAGCATTTT.

The chain carries TRBV6-5 and TRBJ1-5; TRBD1 matches at 10 bases. Looked up from germline, CDR1 is MNHEY and CDR2 is SVGAGI. V lost 7 bases and J lost 6; bases outside the gene matches: 9. The CDR3 spans 15 residues. CDR3 loop: CASMRDRGEGQPQHF. CDR3 coding DNA: TGTGCCAGCATGAGGGACAGGGGCGAAGGTCAGCCCCAGCATTTT.

This chain connects TRBV6-6 to TRBJ1-4, with D hard to call. CDR3 length: 16 amino acids. Per germline, CDR1 MNHNY and CDR2 SVGAGI (reference sequence). V gave up 0 bases and J gave up 5 bases, with 13 bases separating them. The CDR3 DNA reads TGTGCCAGCAGTTACTCCCCGGGTCGATTAAATGAAAAACTGTTTTTT. Its translation: CASSYSPGRLNEKLFF.

The chain is built from TRBV7-9 and TRBJ2-2; TRBD2 matches 7 bases. The CDR3 has 14 residues. CDR1 and CDR2 (germline): SEHNR, FQNEAQ (reference sequence). Losses at the gene ends were 8 bases for V and 7 bases for J; bases not matched to a gene: 10. Here the CDR3 DNA reads TGTGCCAGCCGAGCGGGGATTCTGGTCGGGGAGCTGTTTTTT. Protein product: CASRAGILVGELFF.

The chain carries TRBV5-8 and TRBJ1-6; D gene unclear. V lost 3 bases and J 0 bases, leaving 4 bases between the germline ends. Germline CDR1 reads SGHTS; CDR2 reads YDEGEE. CDR3 size: 14 residues. CDR3 in amino acids: CASSSSSYNSPLHF. In DNA, the CDR3 is TGTGCCAGCAGCTCGAGCTCCTATAATTCACCCCTCCACTTT.

V is TRBV7-2 and J is TRBJ2-7; possible D gene TRBD1, 6 bases. This CDR3 spans 14 amino acids. In germline, CDR1 is SGHTA, CDR2 FQGNSA. V was trimmed by 4 bases and J by 5 bases, leaving 15 bases between them. CDR3 DNA: TGTGCCAGCAGCTGGAGTGGGGGCAATGACGAGCAGTACTTC. Translation gives CASSWSGGNDEQYF.

This clone showed up just once. The chain has TRBV20-1 and TRBJ1-2; D is ambiguous. Germline-derived CDR1 and CDR2 are DFQATT and SNEGSKA (reference sequence). The CDR3 spans 11 residues. V gave up 3 bases and J gave up 6 bases, with 8 bases separating them. CDR3 loop: CSASYVNGYTF. In DNA, the CDR3 is TGCAGTGCTAGTTATGTAAATGGCTACACCTTC.

The genes are TRBV18 and TRBJ2-7; D uncertain. CDR3 length: 15 amino acids. With 0 bases removed from V and 2 bases from J, the gap between germline ends came to 11 bases. The germline CDR1 and CDR2 sequences are KGHSH and LQKENI. The CDR3 nucleotides read TGTGCCAGCTCACCACCGAGAAGTTCCACCTACGAGCAGTACTTC. Translation: CASSPPRSSTYEQYF.

The V and J genes are TRBV5-1 and TRBJ2-3, with 10 bases that match TRBD2. The CDR3 is 15 residues long. Germline V gene data show CDR1 as SGHRS and CDR2 as YFSETQ. Losses at the gene ends were 3 bases for V and 1 base for J; bases not matched to a gene: 2. CDR3 residues: CASSSLAGGTDTQYF. CDR3 DNA: TGCGCCAGCAGCTCTCTAGCGGGGGGCACAGATACGCAGTATTTT.

The chain links TRBV29-1 to TRBJ1-2; D may be TRBD1 (5 bases). Germline V lookup: CDR1 SQVTM, CDR2 ANQGSEA. The CDR3 has 14 amino acids. V dropped 6 bases and J dropped 8 bases, with 22 bases sitting between them. DNA of the CDR3: TGCAGCGTGGAGGGGCCTTGGGGCTTTTTCGGCTACACCTTC. Its protein is CSVEGPWGFFGYTF.

This chain links TRBV7-6 with TRBJ2-2; 8 nucleotides agree with TRBD1. Losses at the gene ends were 1 base for V and 4 bases for J; bases not matched to a gene: 8. Per the germline V gene, CDR1 is SGHVS and CDR2 is FNYEAQ. This CDR3 has 17 residues. CDR3 sequence: CASSLEGAGGVTGELFF. The CDR3 DNA is TGTGCCAGCAGCTTAGAAGGCGCAGGGGGCGTCACCGGGGAGCTGTTTTTT.

The gene calls are TRBV10-1 and TRBJ1-1; 9 bases line up with TRBD1. Trimming removed 7 bases from V and 4 bases from J; junction bases left unmatched: 10. CDR3 length: 15 residues. Germline V gene sequence: CDR1 WNHNN, CDR2 SYGVQD (reference sequence). The CDR3 bases are TGCGCCAGCAAAGCCGATCCGGGACAGGGCACTGAAGCTTTCTTT. Translating it yields CASKADPGQGTEAFF.

The rearrangement uses TRBV3-1 (or the pseudogene TRBV3-2) and TRBJ1-2; possible D gene TRBD1, 5 bases. V lost 0 bases and J 6 bases, leaving 11 bases between the germline ends. This CDR3 has 14 amino acids. The germline CDR1 and CDR2 sequences are LGHDT and YNNKEL (reference sequence). This CDR3 reads CASSQEGAGNGYTF. For the CDR3, the DNA is TGTGCCAGCAGCCAAGAAGGGGCAGGGAATGGCTACACCTTC.

This clone has a handful of counts. This sequence joins TRBV4-2 and TRBJ2-5; D is perhaps TRBD2 (6 bases). V dropped 1 base and J dropped 0 bases, with 9 bases sitting between them. CDR3 length: 15 residues. The germline V gene has CDR1 LGHNA and CDR2 YNFKEQ. The CDR3 DNA is TGTGCCAGCAGCCAAGCGGAGGGGCACCAAGAGACCCAGTACTTC. Its protein is CASSQAEGHQETQYF.

The chain recombines TRBV6-6 with TRBJ1-2; the match to TRBD1 covers 12 bases. This CDR3 is 16 amino acids long. V lost 8 bases to trimming and J lost 2 bases; unmatched junction nucleotides: 9. CDR1 MNHNY and CDR2 SVGAGI come from the germline V gene (reference sequence). The DNA for the CDR3 is TGTGCCAGCCAAAGGGGACAGGGGGCTATAAACTATGGCTACACCTTC. This gives the protein CASQRGQGAINYGYTF.

The genes are TRBV2 and TRBJ2-1; D possibly corresponds to TRBD2 (5 bases). V was shortened by 1 base and J by 9 bases, with 7 bases between the two germline ends. The CDR3 is 12 residues long. Per germline, CDR1 SNHLY and CDR2 FYNNEI. The CDR3 protein is CASSEGTGEQFF. CDR3 coding DNA: TGTGCCAGCAGTGAAGGGACTGGTGAGCAGTTCTTC.

The chain recombines TRBV12-3 or TRBV12-4 with TRBJ1-2; D not resolved. This CDR3 is 13 amino acids long. Trimming took 6 bases from V and 7 from J, leaving 15 bases between them. CDR3 sequence (DNA): TGTGCCAGCAGCGAGCCGGCCGGGAGTGGCTACACCTTC. The encoded protein is CASSEPAGSGYTF.

CDR3 nucleotide sequence: TGTGCCAGCAGTTTTTCGGGCTACGAGCAGTACTTC. Protein product: CASSFSGYEQYF. The chain combines TRBV2 with TRBJ2-7; D not certain. CDR1 is SNHLY and CDR2 is FYNNEI in the germline V gene. The CDR3 length is 12 residues. V was pared by 5 bases and J by 3 bases, with 8 bases between.

The CDR3 DNA sequence: TGCAGCGTTGACCTCGTAGGCTACACCTTC. It is translated as CSVDLVGYTF. The chain joins TRBV29-1 to TRBJ1-2; no reliable D call. V dropped 3 bases and J dropped 8 bases, with 7 bases sitting between them. Germline V gene lookup returns CDR1 SQVTM and CDR2 ANQGSEA. The CDR3 runs 10 residues.